This record covers a single TCR beta chain. These data are taken from a study of identifying expanded T cells in peripheral blood. Generated by immunoSEQ multiplex PCR, the TCRdb table keeps only in-frame clones and is missing some. The sample records about 100,000 clones, around nine tenths being singletons. The V and J ends lost 1 base and 7 bases respectively, with 16 bases between them. Per the germline V gene, CDR1 is SGHTA and CDR2 is FQGNSA. CDR3 length equals 16 residues. The specimen was blood. The origin of this receptor is a person aged 18-69 years in good health. The chain uses TRBV7-2 and TRBJ2-2; a weak D match, TRBD1 (6 bases). The CDR3 protein is CASSLGRRGWSGELFF. The DNA of the CDR3 is TGTGCCAGCAGCTTAGGTCGCAGGGGCTGGAGCGGGGAGCTGTTTTTT.